This entry lists 26 T cell receptor beta chains sequenced from one sample in a study of blood T cell repertoires in COVID-19. Here immunoSEQ multiplex PCR was the method, and the copy in TCRdb shows in-frame clones only, minus some. This sample has about 37,000 clones, with approximately 86% found just once. Sequencing was performed on peripheral blood. The receptors come from a human donor in a cohort sampled during active COVID-19.

By sample share, this clone is large. The chain combines TRBV2 with TRBJ2-3; 11 bases are a match to TRBD2. Germline values: CDR1 SNHLY, CDR2 FYNNEI. There are 16 residues in the CDR3. V was pared by 3 bases and J by 5 bases, with 7 bases of the junction left unmatched. The CDR3 bases are TGTGCCAGCAGTGACAGTAGCGGGGGGGCGGAAGATACGCAGTATTTT. Its protein is CASSDSSGGAEDTQYF.

The V and J genes are TRBV6-5 and TRBJ1-1, with D tentatively TRBD1 (6 bases). The CDR3 covers 14 residues. V lost 2 bases and J 4 bases, leaving 11 bases between the germline ends. CDR1 and CDR2 from the germline V gene are MNHEY and SVGAGI. CDR3 coding DNA: TGTGCCAGCAGTTACCAGGGGCAGAGCACTGAAGCTTTCTTT. Protein sequence: CASSYQGQSTEAFF.

The rearrangement uses TRBV20-1 and TRBJ1-5; D perhaps matches TRBD1 (5 bases). The CDR3 has 15 residues. Trimming cost V 3 bases and J 5 bases, with 17 bases left between them. Germline CDR1 reads DFQATT; CDR2 reads SNEGSKA (reference sequence). For the CDR3, the DNA is TGCAGTGCTAGTTGGGGGGGACGTGAGGATCAGCCCCAGCATTTT. Amino acids: CSASWGGREDQPQHF.

The gene calls are TRBV3-1 (or the pseudogene TRBV3-2) and TRBJ2-2; unclear D gene. The CDR3 length is 16 residues. V lost 0 bases to trimming and J lost 0 bases, with 8 bases between them. CDR1 and CDR2 from the germline V gene are LGHDT and YNNKEL (reference sequence). CDR3 DNA sequence: TGTGCCAGCAGCCAAGAAGCTAGTCCGAACACCGGGGAGCTGTTTTTT. Protein sequence: CASSQEASPNTGELFF.

The chain recombines TRBV9 with TRBJ1-2; 7 bases line up with TRBD1. Germline V gene data show CDR1 as SGDLS and CDR2 as YYNGEE. The CDR3 consists of 16 residues. The V segment lost 3 bases and the J segment 2 bases; nucleotides outside the gene matches: 10. The CDR3 region has the DNA TGTGCCAGCAGCGAGACGACAGGGAAAATCAACTATGGCTACACCTTC. Translating it yields CASSETTGKINYGYTF.

In this sample, this clone turned up once. This sequence joins TRBV6-2 or TRBV6-3 and TRBJ1-6; TRBD1 might be the D (5 bases). The germline gives CDR1 MNHEY, CDR2 SVGEGT. This CDR3 is built from 15 residues. V was shortened by 6 bases and J by 6 bases, with 15 bases between the two germline ends. This CDR3 is CASSAPGLSNSPLHF. The CDR3 bases are TGTGCCAGCAGCGCACCGGGACTGAGTAATTCACCCCTCCACTTT.

This clone turned up a few times. The rearrangement links TRBV5-6 to TRBJ1-2; 11 bases line up with TRBD1. V shed 4 bases and J 4 bases; nucleotides not matched to a gene: 9. Germline CDR1 reads SGHDT; CDR2 reads YYEEEE. The CDR3 length is 16 residues. The CDR3 region has the DNA TGTGCCAGCAGCGCCATCCCGGGACAGGGGGTCTATGGCTACACCTTC. It encodes CASSAIPGQGVYGYTF.

The J gene is TRBJ2-1, the V gene TRBV20-1; 7 bases are shared with TRBD1. Germline V CDR1 and CDR2: DFQATT, SNEGSKA (reference sequence). This CDR3 region has 12 residues. Trimming removed 4 bases from V and 5 bases from J; junction bases left unmatched: 2. The CDR3 region is CSATDRDNEQFF. DNA for the CDR3: TGCAGTGCTACTGACAGGGACAATGAGCAGTTCTTC.

The chain joins TRBV5-8 to TRBJ2-3; TRBD1 matches 8 bases. The CDR3 has 18 amino acids. V trimming: 0 bases; J trimming: 1 base; junction bases outside the gene matches: 10. The germline CDR1 and CDR2 sequences are SGHTS and YDEGEE. For the CDR3, the DNA is TGTGCCAGCAGCTTGGAGTTGGCCAGGGGGCTTGGCACAGATACGCAGTATTTT. It specifies CASSLELARGLGTDTQYF.

This chain joins TRBV6-5 and TRBJ1-5; D gene uncertain. The CDR3 has 14 amino acids. The germline V and J ends were trimmed by 9 bases and 3 bases, with 15 bases remaining between them. The germline V gene has CDR1 MNHEY and CDR2 SVGAGI. CDR3 nucleotides: TGTGCCAGGGGTCCGGGAGAACCCAATCAGCCCCAGCATTTT. This codes for CARGPGEPNQPQHF.

The chain uses TRBV3-1 (or the pseudogene TRBV3-2) and TRBJ2-5; no reliable D call. The germline CDR1 and CDR2 sequences are LGHDT and YNNKEL (reference sequence). V lost 0 bases and J 4 bases, leaving 12 bases between the germline ends. This CDR3 is 15 amino acids long. In nucleotides, the CDR3 is TGTGCCAGCAGCCAAGATCTCTTACACAGAGAGACCCAGTACTTC. Translation gives CASSQDLLHRETQYF.

The chain couples TRBV27 to TRBJ1-2; possible D gene TRBD1, 6 bases. From germline, CDR1 is MNHEY and CDR2 SMNVEV (reference sequence). Trimming left V 6 bases short and J 0 bases short, with 23 bases between. The CDR3 is made up of 18 amino acids. The CDR3 here is CASRSFGVAGAANYGYTF. DNA for the CDR3: TGTGCCAGCAGGTCATTTGGTGTAGCGGGGGCAGCTAACTATGGCTACACCTTC.

The chain is built from TRBV5-4 and TRBJ1-1; D not resolved. The V and J ends lost 4 bases and 1 base respectively, with 11 bases between them. CDR3 size: 14 residues. In germline, CDR1 is SGHNT, CDR2 YYREEE (reference sequence). This chain's CDR3 is CASSPGKTNTEAFF. The CDR3 region has the DNA TGTGCCAGCAGCCCCGGGAAGACGAACACTGAAGCTTTCTTT.

This chain links TRBV19 with TRBJ1-1; 7 nucleotides agree with TRBD1. The V gene end was trimmed by 6 bases and the J gene end by 1 base; junction bases not matched to a gene: 5. The CDR3 loop spans 14 amino acids. The germline CDR1 and CDR2 sequences are LNHDA and SQIVND (reference sequence). The CDR3 DNA sequence: TGTGCCAGTAGCGGCGGGACAGAGAACACTGAAGCTTTCTTT. Translation gives CASSGGTENTEAFF.

This clone came up once. This chain links TRBV12-5 with TRBJ1-5; 7 nucleotides line up with TRBD1. Germline V gene lookup returns CDR1 LGHNT and CDR2 FRNRAP. The J segment lost 2 bases and the V segment lost 6 bases, leaving 7 bases of the junction unmatched. The CDR3 is 15 amino acids. CDR3 coding DNA: TGTGCTAGTGGGCCTACAGGGGCTGGCAATCAGCCCCAGCATTTT. It translates to CASGPTGAGNQPQHF.

The table lists this clone with a few counts. This chain joins TRBV21-1 and TRBJ2-5; the table's D call, TRBD1, has no DNA check behind it. TRBV21-1 counts as a pseudogene. The CDR3 extends over 15 amino acids. CDR3: CASSPGTEADGTQYF. The CDR3 nucleotides read TGTGCCAGCAGCCCTGGGACAGAGGCCGACGGGACCCAGTACTTC.

The chain links TRBV3-1 (or the pseudogene TRBV3-2) to TRBJ2-2; 8 bases align to TRBD1. Trimming took 6 bases from V and 1 from J; bases not matched to a gene: 4. Germline V gene data show CDR1 as LGHDT and CDR2 as YNNKEL (reference sequence). There are 15 residues in the CDR3. Here the CDR3 DNA reads TGTGCCAGCAGGACAGGGGCAGGGAACACCGGGGAGCTGTTTTTT. Translated: CASRTGAGNTGELFF.

The rearrangement joins TRBV6-1 to TRBJ1-4; 8 bases are shared with TRBD1. Germline V CDR1 and CDR2: MNHNS, SASEGT. The CDR3 is 15 residues long. V was clipped by 3 bases and J by 8 bases; unmatched bases: 8. The CDR3 DNA reads TGTGCCAGCAGTGACGTGACAGGGGATAGAGAAAAACTGTTTTTT. This encodes CASSDVTGDREKLFF.

This chain links TRBV7-2 with TRBJ2-7; maybe TRBD2 (5 bases). The germline CDR1 and CDR2 sequences are SGHTA and FQGNSA. This CDR3 contains 16 residues. Trimming left V 5 bases short and J 2 bases short, with 19 bases between. CDR3 in amino acids: CASSARAPGMAYEQYF. The CDR3 DNA reads TGTGCCAGCAGCGCCCGCGCACCGGGGATGGCCTACGAGCAGTACTTC.

The chain is built from TRBV28 and TRBJ2-7, with 8 bases that match TRBD1. CDR3 size: 13 residues. Unmatched junction bases numbered 2, after V lost 2 bases and J lost 5 bases. Per germline, CDR1 MDHEN and CDR2 SYDVKM. The CDR3 region is CASSLQGAHEQYF. The CDR3 nucleotides read TGTGCCAGCAGTTTACAGGGGGCTCACGAGCAGTACTTC.

This rearrangement joins TRBV27 to TRBJ1-2, with D perhaps TRBD1 (6 bases). The CDR3 sequence is 13 residues long. V was shortened by 5 bases and J by 8 bases, with 15 bases between the two germline ends. Germline values: CDR1 MNHEY, CDR2 SMNVEV (reference sequence). CDR3 DNA: TGTGCCAGCAGTCCCGGCGGGGGGCGAGGCTACACCTTC. It is translated as CASSPGGGRGYTF.

The chain has TRBV7-2 and TRBJ1-6, with 8 bases that match TRBD1. Germline CDR1 reads SGHTA; CDR2 reads FQGNSA. The CDR3 totals 16 residues. With 0 bases clipped from V and 10 bases from J, the junction kept 8 bases outside the gene matches. The CDR3 nucleotides are TGTGCCAGCAGCTTAGCCGGACAGGGAACGCGGTCACCCCTCCACTTT. Translating it yields CASSLAGQGTRSPLHF. Combining the CDR3 with reference TRBV7-2 and TRBJ1-6 gives the whole variable domain GAGVSQSPSNKVTEKGKDVELRCDPISGHTALYWYRQSLGQGLEFLIYFQGNSAPDKSGLPSDRFSAERTGGSVSTLTIQRTQQEDSAVYLCASSLAGQGTRSPLHFGNGTRLTVT.

The DNA of the CDR3 is TGTGCCAGCACCCCATCCCGGGACAGGGAATTCTTC. Translation gives CASTPSRDREFF. This chain links TRBV2 with TRBJ2-1; 9 bases agree with TRBD1. J lost 16 bases, V lost 7 bases, and 11 bases had no gene match. The CDR3 spans 12 residues. CDR1 is SNHLY, CDR2 FYNNEI, per germline.

The chain carries TRBV5-1 and TRBJ2-5; possibly TRBD2 for D (6 bases). The V end lost 3 bases, the J end lost 0 bases, and 15 bases lay between the germline ends. The CDR3 sequence is 16 residues long. Germline CDR1 reads SGHRS; CDR2 reads YFSETQ. In DNA form, the CDR3 reads TGCGCCAGCAGCTGGGGAGGATGGCCGTACCAAGAGACCCAGTACTTC. This codes for CASSWGGWPYQETQYF.

The gene calls are TRBV3-1 (or the pseudogene TRBV3-2) and TRBJ2-7; 10 nucleotides line up with TRBD2. V was clipped by 0 bases and J by 2 bases; unmatched bases: 4. There are 16 residues in the CDR3. In germline, CDR1 is LGHDT, CDR2 YNNKEL (reference sequence). The CDR3 DNA is TGTGCCAGCAGCCAAGATAGCGGGGGGCATCCCTACGAGCAGTACTTC. Translated, it gives CASSQDSGGHPYEQYF.

The V call is TRBV15, the J call TRBJ2-3; TRBD1 might be the D (7 bases). This CDR3 is 15 amino acids long. Germline CDR1 reads LNHNV; CDR2 reads YYDKDF (reference sequence). V lost 5 bases, J lost 0 bases, and 12 bases lay in between. Here the CDR3 DNA reads TGTGCCACCAGCGAACAGGGGAGGAGCACAGATACGCAGTATTTT. This sequence encodes CATSEQGRSTDTQYF.